These 21 T cell receptor beta chains were sequenced from one sample in a study of T cells in tumors after PD-1 blockade. Measured with immunoSEQ multiplex PCR; TCRdb has only the in-frame clones, and not every one. The table lists 30,000 to 40,000 clones, around 80% of them singletons, with 38% in the top ten. Sequencing was performed on PBMCs, taken before anti-PD-1 treatment. These receptors all stem from a human donor with basal cell carcinoma.

The rearrangement links TRBV6-6 to TRBJ1-5, with D unclear. Germline assignment: CDR1 MNHNY and CDR2 SVGAGI (reference sequence). Trimming shortened V by 1 base and J by 0 bases, and 10 bases separated the two germline ends. The CDR3 runs 16 residues. CDR3 nucleotide sequence: TGTGCCAGCAGTTACTTAGTCGGCTATAGCAATCAGCCCCAGCATTTT. Translated: CASSYLVGYSNQPQHF.

The chain joins TRBV29-1 to TRBJ2-3, with 12 bases identical to TRBD1. Trimming at V came to 7 bases and at J to 3 bases, leaving 5 bases not matched to a gene. Germline CDR1 and CDR2: SQVTM and ANQGSEA. The CDR3 has 14 residues. The DNA of the CDR3 is TGCAGCGCCACGGGACAGGGGGCAACAGATACGCAGTATTTT. Protein sequence: CSATGQGATDTQYF.

V is TRBV30 and J is TRBJ1-2; maybe TRBD1 (5 bases). V was cut by 5 bases and J by 5 bases, with 12 bases left in between. This CDR3 has 12 amino acids. Germline CDR1 and CDR2: GTSNPN and SVGIG (reference sequence). This CDR3 reads CAWSGGVYGYTF. The CDR3 DNA reads as TGTGCCTGGTCTGGGGGGGTGTATGGCTACACCTTC.

The chain links TRBV7-8 to TRBJ1-5; 8 bases match TRBD1. Germline lookup yields CDR1 SGHVS and CDR2 FQNEAQ. The CDR3 runs 16 residues. J lost 1 base, V lost 3 bases, and 5 bases had no gene match. In DNA form, the CDR3 reads TGTGCCAGCAGCTTTGGGAACAGGGGGAGCAATCAGCCCCAGCATTTT. Its translation: CASSFGNRGSNQPQHF.

The chain joins TRBV5-5 to TRBJ1-2; D may be TRBD1 (6 bases). This CDR3 contains 15 residues. The germline V gene has CDR1 SGHKS and CDR2 YYEKEE (reference sequence). Trimming left V 4 bases short and J 7 bases short, with 20 bases between. DNA of the CDR3: TGTGCCAGCAGCCCGGAGGACAGATGGAGCGGTGGCTACACCTTC. Residues: CASSPEDRWSGGYTF.

The chain has TRBV7-9 and TRBJ1-3, with 8 bases matching TRBD1. This CDR3 is built from 17 residues. V was pared by 4 bases and J by 0 bases, with 8 bases of the junction left unmatched. Germline V gene sequence: CDR1 SEHNR, CDR2 FQNEAQ (reference sequence). The CDR3 loop reads CASSSGQGAPSGNTIYF. CDR3 bases: TGTGCCAGCAGCTCCGGCCAGGGGGCTCCCTCTGGAAACACCATATATTTT.

V gene TRBV7-2 combines with J gene TRBJ1-2; 7 nucleotides align to TRBD1. The CDR3 loop spans 15 amino acids. Trimming took 7 bases from V and 0 from J; bases not matched to a gene: 8. Germline V gene data show CDR1 as SGHTA and CDR2 as FQGNSA. CDR3 region: CASTPGQNSNYGYTF. The CDR3 DNA is TGTGCCAGCACCCCGGGACAGAACTCTAACTATGGCTACACCTTC.

The CDR3 coding sequence is TGTGCCAGCAGCGAACGGACAGGTTCCTCCTACAATGAGCAGTTCTTC. As protein: CASSERTGSSYNEQFF. The chain carries TRBV9 and TRBJ2-1; 7 positions agree with TRBD1. The CDR3 has 16 residues. The V segment lost 3 bases and the J segment 0 bases; nucleotides outside the gene matches: 6. CDR1 and CDR2 from the germline V gene are SGDLS and YYNGEE.

The chain recombines TRBV2 with TRBJ2-2; D uncertain. V lost 3 bases, J lost 3 bases, and 11 bases lay in between. The CDR3 consists of 15 residues. Germline lookup yields CDR1 SNHLY and CDR2 FYNNEI. CDR3 bases: TGTGCCAGCAGTGAGGGCCATGGAGACACCGGGGAGCTGTTTTTT. It encodes CASSEGHGDTGELFF. Full variable domain (missing parts from reference TRBV2 and TRBJ2-2): EPEVTQTPSHQVTQMGQEVILRCVPISNHLYFYWYRQILGQKVEFLVSFYNNEISEKSEIFDDQFSVERPDGSNFTLKIRSTKLEDSAMYFCASSEGHGDTGELFFGEGSRLTVL.

The gene calls are TRBV4-3 and TRBJ1-4; D is uncertain. Per the germline V gene, CDR1 is LGHNA and CDR2 is YSLEER. The CDR3 is 17 amino acids. V lost 0 bases and J lost 8, with 19 bases in between. The CDR3 DNA reads TGCGCCAGCAGCCAAGATAGGCGTAGGCATATTGGAGAAAAACTGTTTTTT. The encoded protein is CASSQDRRRHIGEKLFF.

V usage is TRBV20-1 and J usage is TRBJ2-7; D is unclear. The germline V gene has CDR1 DFQATT and CDR2 SNEGSKA (reference sequence). CDR3 size: 15 residues. V lost 3 bases and J lost 10, with 25 bases in between. The CDR3 DNA reads as TGCAGTGCTAGTTCTGCGCAGACGGCCAGTCGCCTCCAGTACTTC. It specifies CSASSAQTASRLQYF.

The chain uses TRBV7-3 and TRBJ2-2, with 8 positions matching TRBD1. Germline lookup yields CDR1 SGHTA and CDR2 FQGTGA. The CDR3 totals 16 residues. With 1 base clipped from V and 5 bases from J, the junction kept 6 bases outside the gene matches. The CDR3: CASSLSSQGATGELFF. DNA of the CDR3: TGTGCCAGCAGCTTAAGTAGCCAGGGGGCAACCGGGGAGCTGTTTTTT.

The genes are TRBV9 and TRBJ2-3, with 9 bases that match TRBD2. The V and J ends lost 4 bases and 6 bases, in that order; junction bases with no gene match: 12. CDR1 and CDR2 from the germline V gene are SGDLS and YYNGEE. The CDR3 length is 16 residues. The CDR3 is CASSFQTSGTGDTQYF. The CDR3 region has the DNA TGTGCCAGCAGCTTCCAGACTAGCGGCACAGGGGATACGCAGTATTTT.

This sequence joins TRBV19 and TRBJ1-1; 10 nucleotides align to TRBD1. With V trimmed by 6 bases and J by 2 bases, 9 bases remained unmatched. Germline V CDR1 and CDR2: LNHDA, SQIVND (reference sequence). This CDR3 is 16 amino acids long. The CDR3 DNA reads TGTGCCAGTAGACGCCTGGGACAGGGGCCTAACACTGAAGCTTTCTTT. It encodes CASRRLGQGPNTEAFF. The variable domain in full, completed from reference TRBV19 and TRBJ1-1, reads DGGITQSPKYLFRKEGQNVTLSCEQNLNHDAMYWYRQDPGQGLRLIYYSQIVNDFQKGDIAEGYSVSREKKESFPLTVTSAQKNPTAFYLCASRRLGQGPNTEAFFGQGTRLTVV.

In this sample, this clone turned up a few times. This sequence joins TRBV12-2 and TRBJ1-5; TRBD1 was called by the table and not checked on the DNA. TRBV12-2 constitutes a pseudogene. CDR3 size: 16 residues. The CDR3 DNA reads TGTGCAAGTCGCCCGGCCGGGACACCAAGCAATCAGCCCCAGCATTTT. Translating gives CASRPAGTPSNQPQHF.

The genes are TRBV27 and TRBJ1-2, with 10 positions matching TRBD1. Trimming cost V 4 bases and J 1 base; bases outside gene matches: 9. This CDR3 is 17 amino acids long. Germline values: CDR1 MNHEY, CDR2 SMNVEV (reference sequence). The CDR3 DNA reads TGTGCCAGCAGTTCTGGGGACGGACAGGGGGTTAACTATGGCTACACCTTC. Translation: CASSSGDGQGVNYGYTF.

The chain uses TRBV19 and TRBJ2-2, with D perhaps matching TRBD1 (5 bases). Trimming stripped 6 bases from V and 0 bases from J, with 14 bases between. The CDR3 runs to 16 residues. Germline CDR1 LNHDA, CDR2 SQIVND (reference sequence). This CDR3 reads CASRSPWGTNTGELFF. The DNA of the CDR3 is TGTGCCAGTAGAAGCCCGTGGGGCACGAACACCGGGGAGCTGTTTTTT.

V is TRBV30 and J is TRBJ2-4, with TRBD2 identical over 9 bases. CDR1 and CDR2 from the germline V gene are GTSNPN and SVGIG (reference sequence). The CDR3 length is 18 residues. The J segment lost 0 bases and the V segment lost 1 base, leaving 10 bases of the junction unmatched. The CDR3 region is CAWSDRGLAGLAKNIQYF. In DNA form, the CDR3 reads TGTGCCTGGAGTGACAGGGGCCTAGCGGGATTAGCCAAAAACATTCAGTACTTC. Drawing the rest from reference TRBV30 and TRBJ2-4, the complete variable domain is SQTIHQWPATLVQPVGSPLSLECTVEGTSNPNLYWYRQAAGRGLQLLFYSVGIGQISSEVPQNLSASRPQDRQFILSSKKLLLSDSGFYLCAWSDRGLAGLAKNIQYFGAGTRLSVL.

This clone appeared a few times. The CDR3 nucleotides are TGTGCCAGCAGTGTTCAGCGGGGGGACACAGATACGCAGTATTTT. This gives the protein CASSVQRGDTDTQYF. The chain carries TRBV6-4 and TRBJ2-3; the match to TRBD2 covers 9 bases. This CDR3 comprises 15 residues. Germline lookup yields CDR1 MRHNA and CDR2 SNTAGT. The V and J ends lost 4 bases and 2 bases, in that order; junction bases with no gene match: 4.

This chain joins TRBV5-1 and TRBJ2-5; the match to TRBD1 covers 7 bases. Germline V CDR1 and CDR2: SGHRS, YFSETQ. Trimming at V came to 1 base and at J to 0 bases, leaving 3 bases not matched to a gene. CDR3 length: 15 amino acids. CDR3 sequence reads: CASSLTGTDQETQYF. Written as DNA, the CDR3 is TGCGCCAGCAGCTTGACGGGGACAGACCAAGAGACCCAGTACTTC.

V is TRBV6-5 and J is TRBJ2-1; D is uncertain. The germline V gene encodes CDR1 MNHEY and CDR2 SVGAGI. Trimming left V 6 bases short and J 3 bases short, with 9 bases between. This CDR3 region has 13 residues. The DNA of the CDR3 is TGTGCCAGCAGCCGCAAGGGCTACAATGAGCAGTTCTTC. This encodes CASSRKGYNEQFF.